This T cell receptor beta chain was captured in a study of OX40 agonist ivuxolimab in advanced cancers. Study background: With a range of roughly 20 to 79, age averaged roughly 60 years, and about 80% were male. Partial responses were observed in three patients, of whom one had hepatocellular carcinoma and two had cutaneous melanoma. Study-wide results and limits: The work left the antigen specificity of expanded peripheral T cells undetermined.

Excluded were patients having autoimmune disease history or systemic immunosuppression. The CDR3 has 15 amino acids. V dropped 3 bases and J dropped 7; count of bases not matched to a gene: 8. Germline-derived CDR1 and CDR2 are SGHTA and FQGTGA. TCRdb's table, derived via immunoSEQ multiplex PCR, lists solely in-frame clones and lacks some. The sample holds more than 20,000 clones, more than 75% seen once. Points on this clone: The antigen is not known.

This TCR was sampled from an adult with an advanced solid tumor such as melanoma, head and neck, liver or kidney cancer. The rearrangement links TRBV7-3 to TRBJ1-2, with 10 bases matching TRBD1. The sample in question was CD4+ or CD8+ T cells sorted from blood, obtained in a trial of the OX40 agonist ivuxolimab. Here the CDR3 reads CASSLTPGQGSGYTF. Written as DNA, the CDR3 is TGTGCCAGCAGCTTGACCCCGGGACAGGGGTCTGGCTACACCTTC.